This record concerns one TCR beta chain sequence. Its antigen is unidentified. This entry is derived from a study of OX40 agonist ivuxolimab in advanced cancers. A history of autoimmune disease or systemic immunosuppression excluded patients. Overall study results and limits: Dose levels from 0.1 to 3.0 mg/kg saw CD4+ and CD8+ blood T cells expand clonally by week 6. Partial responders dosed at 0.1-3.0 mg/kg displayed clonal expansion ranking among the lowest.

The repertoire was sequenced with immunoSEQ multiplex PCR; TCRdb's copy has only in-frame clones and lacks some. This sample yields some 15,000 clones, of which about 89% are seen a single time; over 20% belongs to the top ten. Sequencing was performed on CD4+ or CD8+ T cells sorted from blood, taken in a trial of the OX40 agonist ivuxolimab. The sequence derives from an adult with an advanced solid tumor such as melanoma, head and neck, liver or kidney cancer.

CDR3 in amino acids: CASSPGQGPGYEQYF. The CDR3 nucleotides are TGTGCCAGTAGCCCTGGACAGGGGCCGGGGTACGAGCAGTACTTC. V and J are TRBV19 and TRBJ2-7, with 9 bases that match TRBD1. Germline V gene lookup returns CDR1 LNHDA and CDR2 SQIVND (reference sequence). The CDR3 sequence is 15 residues long. J gave up 4 bases and V 6 bases, and 10 bases lay outside the gene matches.